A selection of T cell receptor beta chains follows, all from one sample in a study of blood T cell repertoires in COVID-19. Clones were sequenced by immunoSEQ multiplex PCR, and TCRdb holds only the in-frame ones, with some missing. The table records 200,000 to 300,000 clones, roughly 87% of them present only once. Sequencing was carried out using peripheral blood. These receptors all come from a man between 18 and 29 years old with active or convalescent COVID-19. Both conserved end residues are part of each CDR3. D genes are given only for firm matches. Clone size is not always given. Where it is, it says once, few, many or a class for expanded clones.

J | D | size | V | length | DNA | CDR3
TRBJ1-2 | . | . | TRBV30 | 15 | TGTGCCTGGAAAGGGAACAGGGCAGCTAACTATGGCTACACCTTC | CAWKGNRAANYGYTF
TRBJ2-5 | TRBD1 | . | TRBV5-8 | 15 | TGTGCCAGCAAAAGGACAGGGATAAGTAGAGAGACCCAGTACTTC | CASKRTGISRETQYF
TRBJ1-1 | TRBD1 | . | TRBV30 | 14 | TGTGCCTGGAGTGTACCGGGACAGGGGACTGAAGCTTTCTTT | CAWSVPGQGTEAFF
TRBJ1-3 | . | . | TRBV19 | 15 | TGTGCCAGTAGCATACAGGGTCTTTCTGGAAACACCATATATTTT | CASSIQGLSGNTIYF
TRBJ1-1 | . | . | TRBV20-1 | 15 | TGCAGTGCCAGTATTGATGCGGGGCCTGTTACTGAAGCTTTCTTT | CSASIDAGPVTEAFF
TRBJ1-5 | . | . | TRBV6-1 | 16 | TGTGCCAGCAGTGAATTTTACTTGAGGGAGAATCAGCCCCAGCATTTT | CASSEFYLRENQPQHF
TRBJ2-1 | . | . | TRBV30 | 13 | TGTGCCTGGAGTCTAATCTTTTACAATGAGCAGTTCTTC | CAWSLIFYNEQFF
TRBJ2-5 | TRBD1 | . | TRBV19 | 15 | TGTGCCAGTAGTGCAGGACAGGCCTACCAAGAGACCCAGTACTTC | CASSAGQAYQETQYF
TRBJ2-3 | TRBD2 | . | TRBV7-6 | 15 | TGTGCCAGCAGCCTGGGACTAGCGGGCACAGATACGCAGTATTTT | CASSLGLAGTDTQYF
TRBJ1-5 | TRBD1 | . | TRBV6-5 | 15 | TGTGCCAGCAGACCGACAGGGATGGCCAATCAGCCCCAGCATTTT | CASRPTGMANQPQHF
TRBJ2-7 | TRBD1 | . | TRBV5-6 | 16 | TGTGCCAGCAGCCAAGCCCAGTTGGGACAGGCCTACGAGCAGTACTTC | CASSQAQLGQAYEQYF
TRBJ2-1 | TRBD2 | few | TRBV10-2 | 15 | TGCGCCAGCTACCGACTTACTAGCGGGGATTATGAGCAGTTCTTC | CASYRLTSGDYEQFF
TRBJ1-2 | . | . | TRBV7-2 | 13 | TGTGCCAGCAGCTTAAAGCGGCCCTATGGCTACACCTTC | CASSLKRPYGYTF
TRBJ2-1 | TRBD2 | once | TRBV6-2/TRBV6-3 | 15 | TGTGCCAGCAGTTTGCCCGGGACTAGTTTGTTTGAGCAGTTCTTC | CASSLPGTSLFEQFF
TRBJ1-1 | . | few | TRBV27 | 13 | TGTGCCAGCAGTCAAAACGGGGGTACTGAAGCTTTCTTT | CASSQNGGTEAFF
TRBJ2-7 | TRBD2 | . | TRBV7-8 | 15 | TGTGCCAGCAGCTCTCGACTAGCTGGAGGGTACGAGCAGTACTTC | CASSSRLAGGYEQYF